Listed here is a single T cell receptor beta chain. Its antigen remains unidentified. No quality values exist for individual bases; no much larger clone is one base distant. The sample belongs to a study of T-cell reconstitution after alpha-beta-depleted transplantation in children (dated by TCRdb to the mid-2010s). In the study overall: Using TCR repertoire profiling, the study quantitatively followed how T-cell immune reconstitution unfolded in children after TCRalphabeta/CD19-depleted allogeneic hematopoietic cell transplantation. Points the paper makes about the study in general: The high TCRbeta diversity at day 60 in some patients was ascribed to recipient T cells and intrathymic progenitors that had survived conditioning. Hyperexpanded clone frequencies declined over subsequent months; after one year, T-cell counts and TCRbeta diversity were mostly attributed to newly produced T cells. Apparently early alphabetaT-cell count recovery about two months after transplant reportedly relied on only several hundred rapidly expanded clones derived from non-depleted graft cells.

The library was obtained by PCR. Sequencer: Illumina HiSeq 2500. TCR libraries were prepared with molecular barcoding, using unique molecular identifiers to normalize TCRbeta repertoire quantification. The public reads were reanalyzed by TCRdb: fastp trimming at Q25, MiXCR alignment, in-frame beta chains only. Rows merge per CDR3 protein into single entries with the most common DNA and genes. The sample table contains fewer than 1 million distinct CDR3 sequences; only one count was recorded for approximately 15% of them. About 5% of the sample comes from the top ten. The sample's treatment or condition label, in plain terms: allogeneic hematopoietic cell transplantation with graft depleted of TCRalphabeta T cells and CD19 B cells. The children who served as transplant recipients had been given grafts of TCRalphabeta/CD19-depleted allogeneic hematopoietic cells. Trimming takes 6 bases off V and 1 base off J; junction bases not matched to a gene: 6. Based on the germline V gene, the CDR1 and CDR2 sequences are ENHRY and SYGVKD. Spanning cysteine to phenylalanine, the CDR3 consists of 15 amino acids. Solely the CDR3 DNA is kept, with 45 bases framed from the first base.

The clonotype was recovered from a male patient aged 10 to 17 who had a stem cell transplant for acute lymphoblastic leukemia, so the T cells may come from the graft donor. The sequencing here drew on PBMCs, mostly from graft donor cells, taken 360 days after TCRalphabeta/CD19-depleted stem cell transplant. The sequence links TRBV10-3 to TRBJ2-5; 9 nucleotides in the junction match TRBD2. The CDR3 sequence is CAIRRREGPQETQYF. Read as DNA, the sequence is TGTGCCATCAGGAGGCGGGAGGGCCCCCAAGAGACCCAGTACTTC.